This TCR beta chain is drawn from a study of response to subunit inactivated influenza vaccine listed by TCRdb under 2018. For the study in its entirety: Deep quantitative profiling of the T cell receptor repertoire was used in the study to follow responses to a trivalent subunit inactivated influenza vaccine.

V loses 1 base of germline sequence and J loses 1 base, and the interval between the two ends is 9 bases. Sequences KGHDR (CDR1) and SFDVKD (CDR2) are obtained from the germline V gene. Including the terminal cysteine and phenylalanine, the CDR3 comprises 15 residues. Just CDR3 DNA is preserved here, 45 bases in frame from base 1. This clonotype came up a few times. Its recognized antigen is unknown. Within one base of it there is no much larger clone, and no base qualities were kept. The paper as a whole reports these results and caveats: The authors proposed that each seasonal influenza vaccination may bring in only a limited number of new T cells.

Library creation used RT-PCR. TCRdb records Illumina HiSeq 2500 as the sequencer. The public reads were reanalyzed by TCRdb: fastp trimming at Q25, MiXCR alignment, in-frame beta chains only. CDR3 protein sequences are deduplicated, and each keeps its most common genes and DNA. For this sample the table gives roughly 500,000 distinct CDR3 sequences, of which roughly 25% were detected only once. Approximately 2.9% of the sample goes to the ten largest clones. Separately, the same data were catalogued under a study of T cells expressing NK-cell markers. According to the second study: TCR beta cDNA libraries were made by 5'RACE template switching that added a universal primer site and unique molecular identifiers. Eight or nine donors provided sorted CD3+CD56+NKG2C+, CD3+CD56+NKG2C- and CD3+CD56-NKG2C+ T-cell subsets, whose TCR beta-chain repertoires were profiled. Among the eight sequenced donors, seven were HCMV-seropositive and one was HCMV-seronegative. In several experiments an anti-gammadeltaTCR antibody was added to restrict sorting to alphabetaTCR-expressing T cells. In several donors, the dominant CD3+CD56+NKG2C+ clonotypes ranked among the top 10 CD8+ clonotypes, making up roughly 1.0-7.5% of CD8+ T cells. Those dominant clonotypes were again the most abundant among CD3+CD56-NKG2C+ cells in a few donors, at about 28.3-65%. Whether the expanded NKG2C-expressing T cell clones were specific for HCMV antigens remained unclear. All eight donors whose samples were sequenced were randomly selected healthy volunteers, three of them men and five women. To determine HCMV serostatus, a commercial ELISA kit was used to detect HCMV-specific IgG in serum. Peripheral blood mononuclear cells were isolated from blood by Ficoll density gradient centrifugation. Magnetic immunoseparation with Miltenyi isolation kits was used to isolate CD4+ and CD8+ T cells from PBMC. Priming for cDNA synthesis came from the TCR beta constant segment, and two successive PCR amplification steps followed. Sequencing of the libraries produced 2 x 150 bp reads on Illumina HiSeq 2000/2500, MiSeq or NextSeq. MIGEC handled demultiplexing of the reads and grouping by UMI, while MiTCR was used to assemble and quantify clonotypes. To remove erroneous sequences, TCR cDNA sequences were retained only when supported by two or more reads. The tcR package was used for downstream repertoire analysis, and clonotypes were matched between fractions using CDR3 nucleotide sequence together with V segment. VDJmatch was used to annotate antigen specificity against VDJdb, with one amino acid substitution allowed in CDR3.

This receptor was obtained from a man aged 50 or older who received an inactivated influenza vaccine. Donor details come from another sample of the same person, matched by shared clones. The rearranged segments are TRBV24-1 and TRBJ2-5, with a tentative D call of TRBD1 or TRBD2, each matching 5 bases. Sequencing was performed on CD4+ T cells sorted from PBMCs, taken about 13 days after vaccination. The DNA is TGTGCCACCAGTGATTTTAGGGACGGCCAAGAGACCCAGTACTTC. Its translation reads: CATSDFRDGQETQYF.